These 3 T cell receptor beta chains were all obtained from the same sample, sequenced in a study of vaccination and CD4 T cells after COVID-19. No cognate antigen is known for these TCRs. Treatment reported: roughly 11-day PBMC culture with coronavirus spike peptide pools or control peptides (ViraFEST assay). Cultured CD4+ T cell DNA was sequenced using the Oncomine TCR Beta short-read assay. Each CDR3 protein is one row after TCRdb ran MiXCR on the PCR reads. The top ten hold around 20% of the sample, which has more than 15,000 distinct CDR3 sequences, nearly 55% seen once. The sample in question was CD4+ T cells from blood, cultured in vitro, obtained before SARS-CoV-2 vaccination. These receptors were collected from a human donor who had recovered from COVID-19.

The V call is TRBV20-1, the J call TRBJ2-1; D remains unclear. The ends were cut back, 3 bases at V and 5 bases at J, with 8 bases in the middle. There are 12 residues in the CDR3. Germline V gene data show CDR1 as DFQATT and CDR2 as SNEGSKA (reference sequence). CDR3: CSASGPNNEQFF. CDR3 in DNA: TGCAGTGCTAGCGGGCCGAACAATGAGCAGTTCTTC.

The chain has TRBV20-1 and TRBJ2-2, with TRBD1 as a possible D gene (5 bases). V was clipped by 3 bases and J by 1 base, with 9 bases between them. The CDR3 consists of 14 residues. Germline V gene sequence: CDR1 DFQATT, CDR2 SNEGSKA (reference sequence). This CDR3 reads CSARTVKNTGELFF. CDR3 coding DNA: TGCAGTGCTAGGACAGTGAAGAACACCGGGGAGCTGTTTTTT.

This chain connects TRBV15 to TRBJ2-2; D remains ambiguous. The CDR3 totals 12 residues. CDR1 is LNHNV and CDR2 is YYDKDF in the germline V gene (reference sequence). V shed 0 bases and J shed 9 bases, with 5 bases lying between them. CDR3 sequence: CATSRDYRELFF. The CDR3 region has the DNA TGTGCCACCAGCAGAGATTACCGGGAGCTGTTTTTT.